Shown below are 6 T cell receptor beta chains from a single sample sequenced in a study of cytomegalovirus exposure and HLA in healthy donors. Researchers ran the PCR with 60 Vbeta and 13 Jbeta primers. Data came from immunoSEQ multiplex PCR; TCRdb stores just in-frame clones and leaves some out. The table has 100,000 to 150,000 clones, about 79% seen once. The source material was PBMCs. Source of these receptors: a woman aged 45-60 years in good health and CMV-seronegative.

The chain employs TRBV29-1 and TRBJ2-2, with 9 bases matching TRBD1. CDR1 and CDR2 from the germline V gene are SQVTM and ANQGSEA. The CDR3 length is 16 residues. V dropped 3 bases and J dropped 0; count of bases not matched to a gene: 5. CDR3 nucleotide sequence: TGCAGCGTTGACCTGGACAGGGGAACGAACACCGGGGAGCTGTTTTTT. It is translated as CSVDLDRGTNTGELFF.

The CDR3 coding sequence is TGTGCCAGCAGCGGAGACAGGGACTATGGCTACACCTTC. Its translation: CASSGDRDYGYTF. The chain joins TRBV5-6 to TRBJ1-2; 7 bases match TRBD1. The junction had 3 bases not matched to a gene; V was cut back by 4 bases and J by 3 bases. Germline CDR1 and CDR2: SGHDT and YYEEEE. The CDR3 has 13 residues.

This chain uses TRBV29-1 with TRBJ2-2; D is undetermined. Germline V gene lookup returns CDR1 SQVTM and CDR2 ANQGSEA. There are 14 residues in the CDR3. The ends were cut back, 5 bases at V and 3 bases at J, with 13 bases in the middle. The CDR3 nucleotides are TGCAGCGTTAGGTTGTCAGGATACACCGGGGAGCTGTTTTTT. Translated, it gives CSVRLSGYTGELFF.

This CDR3 reads CASSPGEGWDEQYF. In nucleotides, the CDR3 is TGCGCCAGCAGCCCCGGGGAGGGGTGGGACGAGCAGTACTTC. The genes are TRBV5-1 and TRBJ2-7; 7 bases match TRBD2. V lost 4 bases to trimming and J lost 5 bases; unmatched junction nucleotides: 9. Germline CDR1 is SGHRS and CDR2 is YFSETQ. This CDR3 comprises 14 residues. The full variable domain, its missing parts supplied by reference TRBV5-1 and TRBJ2-7, is KAGVTQTPRYLIKTRGQQVTLSCSPISGHRSVSWYQQTPGQGLQFLFEYFSETQRNKGNFPGRFSGRQFSNSRSEMNVSTLELGDSALYLCASSPGEGWDEQYFGPGTRLTVT.

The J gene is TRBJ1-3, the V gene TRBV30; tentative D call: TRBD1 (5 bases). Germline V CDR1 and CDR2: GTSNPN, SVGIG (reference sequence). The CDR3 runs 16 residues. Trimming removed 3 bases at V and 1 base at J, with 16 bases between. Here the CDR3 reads CAWRWSGRGSGNTIYF. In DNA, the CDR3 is TGTGCCTGGAGGTGGTCCGGGCGGGGGTCTGGAAACACCATATATTTT.

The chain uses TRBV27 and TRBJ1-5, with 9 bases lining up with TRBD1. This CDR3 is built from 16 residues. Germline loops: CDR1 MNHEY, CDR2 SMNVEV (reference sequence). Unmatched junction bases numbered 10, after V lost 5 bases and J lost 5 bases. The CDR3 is CASSPSQGAEHQPQHF. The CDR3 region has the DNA TGTGCCAGCAGTCCGTCACAGGGGGCAGAGCATCAGCCCCAGCATTTT.